One TCR beta chain is described in this entry. Data came from immunoSEQ multiplex PCR; TCRdb stores just in-frame clones and leaves some out. The data contain 280,000 or so clones, around nine tenths of them singletons. This sample is drawn from a study of cytomegalovirus exposure and HLA in healthy donors. Germline V gives CDR1 LGHNA, CDR2 YNFKEQ. V was pared by 1 base and J by 4 bases, with 16 bases between. The CDR3 is 16 residues long. The clonotype comes from a woman aged 18-29 years in good health and CMV-seronegative. This rearrangement joins TRBV4-2 to TRBJ1-2, with D maybe TRBD1 (5 bases). Sequenced: PBMCs. In DNA form, the CDR3 reads TGTGCCAGCAGCCAAGGCTGGACAATGGAAGCCTATGGCTACACCTTC. It yields the protein CASSQGWTMEAYGYTF.